This T cell receptor (beta chain) stems from a study of CD8 T cells in Susac syndrome. Broader study findings: The authors acknowledged that their TCR sequencing and HLA analysis involved a relatively small number of individuals.

CD8+ and CD4+ T cells from blood underwent TCR beta sequencing. In contrast to the negatively isolated CD8+ and CD4+ T cells, TEMRA cells were FACS-enriched. Trimming took off 10 bases at V and 5 bases at J, with 20 bases between the two ends. Germline CDR1 is LGHDT and CDR2 is YNNKEL (reference sequence). This CDR3 has 15 amino acids. RNA in amounts of roughly 0.5 to 1 ug was reverse transcribed with random hexamers. The authors amplified TCR beta CDR3 across 54 Vbeta and 13 Jbeta using immunoSEQ multiplex PCR. TCRdb re-called the immunoSEQ multiplex PCR reads with MiXCR, one entry per CDR3 protein. Of about 180,000 distinct CDR3 sequences detected, about 94% appear once; the ten largest clones hold 0.093%. A remark on this clonotype: Its target is not known.

The receptor's source is a human donor with multiple sclerosis. The sequencing sample was made of CD4+ T cells from PBMCs. This sequence joins TRBV3-1 and TRBJ2-2; possibly TRBD2 for D (6 bases). CDR3 bases: TGTGCCACCTACAACGGGGGATCGGGGACCGGGGAGCTGTTTTTT. Residues: CATYNGGSGTGELFF.